This T cell receptor beta chain was recovered during a study of beta chain features in type 1 diabetes. Reverse transcription of all isolated RNA meant that expressed TCRB transcripts were sequenced. Clones were sequenced by immunoSEQ multiplex PCR, and TCRdb holds only the in-frame ones, with some missing. The data contain fewer than 400,000 clones, about a tenth of them singletons. General study points: There was a moderate but significant shortening of TCRB CDR3s in all four CD4+ subsets of Type 1 diabetes patients.

CDR1 SGDLS and CDR2 YYNGEE come from the germline V gene. With 3 bases removed from V and 5 bases from J, the gap between germline ends came to 18 bases. The CDR3 is 15 amino acids. With regard to this clone: Antigen: not known.

Sequencing was carried out using central memory CD4+ T cells from blood. The TCR was taken from a man younger than 40 with type 1 diabetes. The chain is built from TRBV9 and TRBJ2-7, with a tentative D call TRBD1 (6 bases). CDR3 loop: CASSAGTSHTNEQYF. CDR3 in DNA: TGTGCCAGCAGCGCCGGGACATCGCATACCAACGAGCAGTACTTC.